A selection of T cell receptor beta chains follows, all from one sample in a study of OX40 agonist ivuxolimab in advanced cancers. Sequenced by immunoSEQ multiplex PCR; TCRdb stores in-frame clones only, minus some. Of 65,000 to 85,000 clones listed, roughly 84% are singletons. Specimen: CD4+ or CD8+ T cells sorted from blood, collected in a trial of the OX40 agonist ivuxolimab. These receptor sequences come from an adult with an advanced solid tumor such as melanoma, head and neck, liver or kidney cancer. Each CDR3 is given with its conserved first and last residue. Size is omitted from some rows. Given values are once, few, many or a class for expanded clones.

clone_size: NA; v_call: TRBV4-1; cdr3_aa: CASSHLPQVGNQPQHF
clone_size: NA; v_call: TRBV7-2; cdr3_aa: CASSSPMGGEAFF
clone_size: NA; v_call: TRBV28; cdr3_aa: CASSSPRGTGDEKLFF
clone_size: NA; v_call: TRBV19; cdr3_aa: CASSPWTSGKNEQYF
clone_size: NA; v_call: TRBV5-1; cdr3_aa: CASSLAVGVRTDTQYF
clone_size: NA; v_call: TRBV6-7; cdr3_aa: CASSYRTGGDWYEQYF
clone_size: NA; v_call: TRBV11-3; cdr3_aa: CASSPGPSYEQYF
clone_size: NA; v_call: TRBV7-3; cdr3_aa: CASSPLLVADEQYF
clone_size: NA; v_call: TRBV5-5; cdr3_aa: CASSFLGGGSTDTQYF
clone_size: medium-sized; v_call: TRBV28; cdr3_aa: CASIKSDGVYEQYF
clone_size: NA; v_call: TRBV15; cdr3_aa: CATSRGTGPNEQFF
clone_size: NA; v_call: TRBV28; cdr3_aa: CASSRRITSGRGFSDTQYF
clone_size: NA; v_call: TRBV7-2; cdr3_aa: CASSLAYRTDTQYF
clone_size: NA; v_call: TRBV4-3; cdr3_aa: CASSQVYDQPQHF
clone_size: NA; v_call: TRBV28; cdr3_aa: CASSYRGGIDEQFF
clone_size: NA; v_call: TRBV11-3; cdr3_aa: CASSQGPGETQYF
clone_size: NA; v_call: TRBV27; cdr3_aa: CASSSVRNNEQFF
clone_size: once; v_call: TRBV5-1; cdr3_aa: CASSLGPGQGITDTQYF
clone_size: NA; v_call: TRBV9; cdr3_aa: CASSGAGAIEQYF
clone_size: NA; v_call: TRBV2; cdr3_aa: CASSVYSPNEKLFF
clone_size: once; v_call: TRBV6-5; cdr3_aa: CASRGVVNTEAFF
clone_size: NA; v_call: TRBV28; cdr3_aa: CASSPWTGANYGYTF
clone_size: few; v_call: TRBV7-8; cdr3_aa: CASSLTGNQPQHF
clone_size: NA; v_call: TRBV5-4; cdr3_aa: CASSFSGGAGETQYF
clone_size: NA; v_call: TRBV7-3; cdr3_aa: CASSLRVAGCEQYF
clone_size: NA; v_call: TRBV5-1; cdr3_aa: CASSLRTSGSTDTQYF
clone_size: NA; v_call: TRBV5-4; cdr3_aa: CASSLDQRSEKLFF
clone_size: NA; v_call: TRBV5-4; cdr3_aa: CASSQDRRVTDTQYF
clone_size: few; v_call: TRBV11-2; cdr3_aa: CASSLDRHTEAFF
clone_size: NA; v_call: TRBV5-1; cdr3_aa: CASSPDRDTEAFF
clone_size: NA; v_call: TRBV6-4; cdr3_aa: CASSDLAGDEQFF
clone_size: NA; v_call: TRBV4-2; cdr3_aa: CASSQGTSLDIQYF
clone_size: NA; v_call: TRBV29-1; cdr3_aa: CSVEDRGRGYYEQYF
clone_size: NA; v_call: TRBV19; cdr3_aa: CASSRRRGYQETQYF
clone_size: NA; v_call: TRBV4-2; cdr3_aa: CASSQSAGQGTYEQYF
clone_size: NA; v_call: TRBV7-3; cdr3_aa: CASTLGTGSNEQFF
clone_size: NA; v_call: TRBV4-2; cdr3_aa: CASSQALGPRDEQYF
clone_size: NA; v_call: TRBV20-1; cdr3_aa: CSAAPGQEAFF
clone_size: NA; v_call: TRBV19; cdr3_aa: CASSIGRGLKNIQYF
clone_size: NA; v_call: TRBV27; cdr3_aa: CASSTLAGVRETQYF
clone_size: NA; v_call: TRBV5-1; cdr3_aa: CASSPTGTVYGYTF
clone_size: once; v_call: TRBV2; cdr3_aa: CASSPGTSGQSLTYEQYF
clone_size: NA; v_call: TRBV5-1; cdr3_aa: CASSLGATSDNNEQFF
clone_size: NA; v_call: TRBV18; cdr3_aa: CASSPGQNQETQYF
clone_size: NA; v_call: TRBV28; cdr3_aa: CASSLTMRDYEQYF
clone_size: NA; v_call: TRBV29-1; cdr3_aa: CSVGEGHEQFF
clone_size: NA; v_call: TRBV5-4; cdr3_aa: CASSFTGEGEQFF
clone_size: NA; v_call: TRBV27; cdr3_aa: CASSSLAGDRETQYF
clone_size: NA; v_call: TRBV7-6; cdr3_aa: CASSLETQYF
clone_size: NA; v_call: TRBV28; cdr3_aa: CASSPEEVYGYTF
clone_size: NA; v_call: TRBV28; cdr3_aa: CASTILGRANTGELFF
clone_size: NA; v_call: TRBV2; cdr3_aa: CASLPGGTGTYEQYF
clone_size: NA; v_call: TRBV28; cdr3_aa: CASRQLAGGSYEQYF